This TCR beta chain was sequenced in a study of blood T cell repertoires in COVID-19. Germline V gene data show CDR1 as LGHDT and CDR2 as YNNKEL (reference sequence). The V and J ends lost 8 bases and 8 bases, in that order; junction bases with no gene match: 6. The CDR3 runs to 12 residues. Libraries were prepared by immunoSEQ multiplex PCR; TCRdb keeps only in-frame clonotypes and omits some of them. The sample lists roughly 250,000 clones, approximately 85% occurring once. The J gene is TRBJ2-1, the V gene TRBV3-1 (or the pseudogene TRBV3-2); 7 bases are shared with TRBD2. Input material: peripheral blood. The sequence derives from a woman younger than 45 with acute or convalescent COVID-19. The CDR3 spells CASGGRSDEQFF. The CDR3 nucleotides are TGTGCCAGCGGCGGGAGATCGGATGAGCAGTTCTTC.